These 30 T cell receptor beta chains originate from one sample sequenced in a study of blood T cell repertoires in COVID-19. Generated by immunoSEQ multiplex PCR, the TCRdb table keeps only in-frame clones and is missing some. The repertoire holds about 230,000 clones, with approximately 88% as singletons. The sample comprised peripheral blood. These receptors all stem from a man aged 40-50 years with acute or convalescent COVID-19.

The V gene is TRBV3-1 (or the pseudogene TRBV3-2), the J gene TRBJ1-1; D uncertain. The length of the CDR3 is 15 residues. Germline V gene sequence: CDR1 LGHDT, CDR2 YNNKEL (reference sequence). The germline V and J ends were trimmed by 3 bases and 6 bases, with 17 bases remaining between them. The CDR3 reads CASSHIRSGVAEAFF. The DNA for the CDR3 is TGTGCCAGCAGCCATATCCGGAGCGGGGTCGCTGAAGCTTTCTTT.

The chain recombines TRBV20-1 with TRBJ1-1, with D tentatively TRBD1 (5 bases). V shed 3 bases and J shed 0 bases, with 14 bases lying between them. Germline V gene data show CDR1 as DFQATT and CDR2 as SNEGSKA (reference sequence). The CDR3 consists of 15 residues. This CDR3 is CSASKQGWLNTEAFF. In DNA, the CDR3 is TGCAGTGCTAGTAAGCAGGGATGGTTGAACACTGAAGCTTTCTTT.

The chain employs TRBV5-6 and TRBJ2-7; 9 bases match TRBD2. This CDR3 comprises 13 residues. Germline loops: CDR1 SGHDT, CDR2 YYEEEE. V was clipped by 9 bases and J by 6 bases; unmatched bases: 10. CDR3 nucleotides: TGTGCCACCAGTAGCGGGAGTCCGAGCGAGCAGTACTTC. Its translation: CATSSGSPSEQYF.

In its sample, this clone was seen once. The CDR3 region has the DNA TGTGCCAGCAGCCGCTGGACAGGGGGCATTAATGAGCAGTTCTTC. As protein: CASSRWTGGINEQFF. V gene TRBV7-9 combines with J gene TRBJ2-1; 11 nucleotides match TRBD1. Germline CDR1 reads SEHNR; CDR2 reads FQNEAQ (reference sequence). The V gene end was trimmed by 5 bases and the J gene end by 7 bases; junction bases not matched to a gene: 7. This CDR3 has 15 residues.

Only one count was recorded for this clone. The chain links TRBV3-1 (or the pseudogene TRBV3-2) to TRBJ1-2; the D is unclear. V was cut by 3 bases and J by 7 bases, with 15 bases left in between. In germline, CDR1 is LGHDT, CDR2 YNNKEL (reference sequence). The CDR3 is 14 amino acids. CDR3 loop: CASSHQVEASGYTF. CDR3 in DNA: TGTGCCAGCAGCCACCAGGTGGAGGCGTCTGGCTACACCTTC.

The chain has TRBV7-9 and TRBJ2-7; a weak D match, TRBD2 (5 bases). Deletions cut 5 bases from V and 0 bases from J, with 11 bases between. From germline, CDR1 is SEHNR and CDR2 FQNEAQ (reference sequence). This CDR3 is built from 14 residues. This CDR3 reads CASSPSFSSYEQYF. The CDR3 coding sequence is TGTGCCAGCAGCCCTAGCTTCAGCTCCTACGAGCAGTACTTC.

The chain combines TRBV10-1 with TRBJ1-2; TRBD1 might be the D (6 bases). Germline CDR1 is WNHNN and CDR2 is SYGVQD (reference sequence). The CDR3 loop spans 14 amino acids. Trimming stripped 0 bases from V and 5 bases from J, with 10 bases between. The CDR3 DNA reads TGCGCCAGCAGTGAGTCAAACAGGGCATATGGCTACACCTTC. Translation: CASSESNRAYGYTF.

The CDR3 protein is CASSRTGGNNQPQHF. CDR3 bases: TGTGCCAGTAGTAGGACAGGGGGGAACAATCAGCCCCAGCATTTT. The rearrangement links TRBV19 to TRBJ1-5; 10 bases are a match to TRBD1. CDR1 LNHDA and CDR2 SQIVND come from the germline V gene (reference sequence). V shed 4 bases and J 3 bases; nucleotides not matched to a gene: 3. This CDR3 region has 15 residues.

The chain recombines TRBV4-3 with TRBJ1-1; TRBD1 might be the D (5 bases). Germline CDR1 LGHNA, CDR2 YSLEER. The V and J ends lost 2 bases and 4 bases respectively, with 11 bases between them. The CDR3 spans 14 residues. The CDR3 DNA sequence: TGCGCCAGCAGCCAAAAGTTGGGGGGCACTGAAGCTTTCTTT. This gives the protein CASSQKLGGTEAFF.

The chain combines TRBV5-1 with TRBJ2-1, with 9 bases matching TRBD2. The CDR3 loop spans 15 amino acids. Germline V gene data show CDR1 as SGHRS and CDR2 as YFSETQ. Trimming at V came to 7 bases and at J to 2 bases, leaving 7 bases not matched to a gene. The DNA of the CDR3 is TGCGCCAGCCGAACGACTAGCGGCCCCTACAATGAGCAGTTCTTC. Protein: CASRTTSGPYNEQFF.

The rearrangement joins TRBV28 to TRBJ1-5, with 7 bases fitting TRBD1. In germline, CDR1 is MDHEN, CDR2 SYDVKM. The CDR3 is 15 residues long. V lost 7 bases, J lost 5 bases, and 11 bases stayed unmatched. CDR3 protein: CASTLGSQGYQPQHF. The CDR3 DNA reads TGTGCCAGCACCTTAGGGTCACAGGGGTATCAGCCCCAGCATTTT.

CDR3 amino acids: CATRTNRGYTQYF. The CDR3 DNA follows: TGTGCCACCAGGACCAACAGGGGATATACGCAGTATTTT. This chain links TRBV6-6 with TRBJ2-3, with 7 bases fitting TRBD1. V shed 10 bases, J shed 7 bases, and the junction held 11 bases outside the gene matches. Germline loops: CDR1 MNHNY, CDR2 SVGAGI (reference sequence). The length of the CDR3 is 13 residues.

This clone was recorded once. V usage is TRBV19 and J usage is TRBJ1-2; no reliable D call. The CDR3 is made up of 14 amino acids. V gave up 5 bases and J gave up 1 base, with 11 bases separating them. The germline gives CDR1 LNHDA, CDR2 SQIVND (reference sequence). This CDR3 reads CASSPQAFNYGYTF. DNA of the CDR3: TGTGCCAGTAGTCCCCAGGCCTTTAACTATGGCTACACCTTC.

This clone was counted a few times. The chain employs TRBV6-1 and TRBJ2-1; 12 bases match TRBD2. The CDR3 is 19 residues long. CDR1 is MNHNS and CDR2 is SASEGT in the germline V gene. Trimming took 1 base from V and 4 from J; bases not matched to a gene: 11. CDR3 nucleotide sequence: TGTGCCAGCAGTGAAGGAGGGCTACTAGCGGGAGGTGGTTACAATGAGCAGTTCTTC. Translated, it gives CASSEGGLLAGGGYNEQFF.

The DNA of the CDR3 is TGTGCCAGCAGCCGTTCCAGGAATACGCAGTATTTT. Protein: CASSRSRNTQYF. V is TRBV11-2 and J is TRBJ2-3; no definite D call. The CDR3 spans 12 residues. The germline V gene encodes CDR1 SGHAT and CDR2 FQNNGV. V lost 5 bases, J lost 7 bases, and 10 bases lay in between.

V usage is TRBV3-1 (or the pseudogene TRBV3-2) and J usage is TRBJ2-7; 10 nucleotides match TRBD2. V was clipped by 2 bases and J by 3 bases; unmatched bases: 1. The CDR3 consists of 14 residues. Germline V gene sequence: CDR1 LGHDT, CDR2 YNNKEL (reference sequence). The CDR3 DNA is TGTGCCAGCAGCCAACTAGCGGGGGTCTACGAGCAGTACTTC. Translation: CASSQLAGVYEQYF.

This sequence joins TRBV21-1 and TRBJ1-6; whether TRBD1, the table's D call, matches the DNA was not checked. TRBV21-1 is tagged as a pseudogene. There are 17 residues in the CDR3. CDR3: CASSKEASAGVVSPLHF. CDR3 nucleotide sequence: TGTGCCAGCAGCAAGGAGGCCTCTGCAGGGGTAGTTTCACCCCTCCACTTT.

This sequence joins TRBV3-1 (or the pseudogene TRBV3-2) and TRBJ1-2; the D gene is possibly TRBD1 (5 bases). Trimming pared 1 base from V and 4 bases from J, leaving 13 bases between. The CDR3 is 15 amino acids. Germline lookup yields CDR1 LGHDT and CDR2 YNNKEL (reference sequence). The CDR3 is CASSQVVGASYGYTF. CDR3 in DNA: TGTGCCAGCAGCCAAGTGGTAGGGGCGAGCTATGGCTACACCTTC.

The chain employs TRBV19 and TRBJ1-2; 8 bases fit TRBD1. Looked up from germline, CDR1 is LNHDA and CDR2 is SQIVND (reference sequence). J was trimmed by 5 bases and V by 7 bases; bases with no gene match: 9. This CDR3 comprises 14 residues. Here the CDR3 reads CASMTTGTGYGYTF. The CDR3, as DNA: TGTGCCAGTATGACCACCGGGACAGGTTATGGCTACACCTTC.

V and J are TRBV24-1 and TRBJ2-3; TRBD2 aligns across 12 bases. Trimming took 7 bases from V and 1 from J; bases not matched to a gene: 5. Germline loops: CDR1 KGHDR, CDR2 SFDVKD. The CDR3 contains 16 residues. The CDR3 reads CATSSGLAGRTDTQYF. DNA of the CDR3: TGTGCCACCAGCTCCGGACTAGCGGGACGCACAGATACGCAGTATTTT.

J is TRBJ2-1 and V is TRBV7-3; TRBD2 agrees at 9 bases. V shed 5 bases, J shed 3 bases, and the junction held 11 bases outside the gene matches. Germline CDR1 and CDR2: SGHTA and FQGTGA. CDR3 size: 17 residues. CDR3: CASSLTPPAGGYNEQFF. CDR3 DNA: TGTGCCAGCAGCCTCACCCCCCCAGCGGGAGGCTACAATGAGCAGTTCTTC.

This sequence joins TRBV4-2 and TRBJ2-7, with D perhaps matching TRBD2 (5 bases). V lost 4 bases to trimming and J lost 9 bases, with 16 bases between them. The CDR3 length is 13 residues. In germline, CDR1 is LGHNA, CDR2 YNFKEQ. CDR3 in amino acids: CASSPSPGGRQYF. The CDR3 DNA is TGTGCCAGCAGCCCCTCCCCGGGTGGGAGGCAGTACTTC.

The chain carries TRBV24-1 and TRBJ2-1; possibly TRBD2 for D (5 bases). The germline V gene has CDR1 KGHDR and CDR2 SFDVKD. Trimming took 4 bases from V and 1 from J, leaving 7 bases between them. The CDR3 covers 14 residues. The CDR3 sequence: CATSEGESYNEQFF. CDR3 DNA: TGTGCCACCAGTGAGGGAGAGTCCTACAATGAGCAGTTCTTC.

This chain connects TRBV19 to TRBJ2-1, with TRBD1 identical over 7 bases. Germline V gives CDR1 LNHDA, CDR2 SQIVND (reference sequence). V trimming: 1 base; J trimming: 3 bases; junction bases outside the gene matches: 9. The CDR3 totals 17 residues. In nucleotides, the CDR3 is TGTGCCAGTAGTATAGTCCCCAGGGGGTATCACTACAATGAGCAGTTCTTC. As protein: CASSIVPRGYHYNEQFF. The full variable domain, completed using reference TRBV19 and TRBJ2-1, is DGGITQSPKYLFRKEGQNVTLSCEQNLNHDAMYWYRQDPGQGLRLIYYSQIVNDFQKGDIAEGYSVSREKKESFPLTVTSAQKNPTAFYLCASSIVPRGYHYNEQFFGPGTRLTVL.

The chain joins TRBV14 to TRBJ1-2, with 9 bases fitting TRBD1. Germline V gene data show CDR1 as SGHDN and CDR2 as FVKESK. The CDR3 contains 16 residues. V lost 3 bases and J lost 4; bases outside the gene matches: 9. The CDR3 sequence is CASSHTQGARGYGYTF. As DNA, the CDR3 is TGTGCCAGCAGCCATACACAGGGGGCGCGAGGCTATGGCTACACCTTC.

This chain links TRBV3-1 (or the pseudogene TRBV3-2) with TRBJ1-2; no reliable D call. Germline V gene sequence: CDR1 LGHDT, CDR2 YNNKEL (reference sequence). The CDR3 length is 15 residues. Trimming took 5 bases from V and 4 from J, leaving 17 bases between them. DNA for the CDR3: TGTGCCAGCAGCTCCATCATGGGCGGGTCCTATGGCTACACCTTC. This gives the protein CASSSIMGGSYGYTF.

This clone was seen a single time. This chain links TRBV5-8 with TRBJ2-2; no reliable D call. Trimming removed 5 bases at V and 0 bases at J, with 8 bases between. This CDR3 is built from 14 residues. Germline V gene data show CDR1 as SGHTS and CDR2 as YDEGEE. The CDR3 spells CASSKIANTGELFF. CDR3 DNA: TGTGCCAGCAGTAAAATCGCGAACACCGGGGAGCTGTTTTTT. The full variable domain, completed using reference TRBV5-8 and TRBJ2-2, is EAGVTQSPTHLIKTRGQQATLRCSPISGHTSVYWYQQALGLGLQFLLWYDEGEERNRGNFPPRFSGRQFPNYSSELNVNALELEDSALYLCASSKIANTGELFFGEGSRLTVL.

Comment on this clone: The CDR3 does not end in the conserved phenylalanine or tryptophan, so this is likely a read error. The limits of the CDR3 on the DNA are not certain, so only TCRdb's listed CDR3 is given. This rearrangement joins TRBV3-1 (or the pseudogene TRBV3-2) to TRBJ1-2; the D call in the table, TRBD1, was not verified against the DNA. The germline gives CDR1 LGHDT, CDR2 YNNKEL (reference sequence). The CDR3 length equals 12 residues, ends included. CDR3 protein: CASSLGQGAHVV.

The table lists this clone with a count of one. This chain connects TRBV5-1 to TRBJ2-5; maybe TRBD2 (6 bases). The CDR3 runs to 16 residues. The germline gives CDR1 SGHRS, CDR2 YFSETQ. Deletions cut 5 bases from V and 5 bases from J, with 22 bases between. DNA for the CDR3: TGCGCCAGCAGACACGACATTTCTCCCCGGGGGGAGACCCAGTACTTC. This sequence encodes CASRHDISPRGETQYF.

In this sample, this clone turned up a few times. This chain joins TRBV6-1 and TRBJ2-2; weak D call: TRBD1 (5 bases). This CDR3 has 15 amino acids. The germline V gene has CDR1 MNHNS and CDR2 SASEGT. V was trimmed by 0 bases and J by 6 bases, leaving 11 bases between them. As DNA, the CDR3 is TGTGCCAGCAGTGAAGCGCAAGGGGATGCCGGGGAGCTGTTTTTT. Its translation: CASSEAQGDAGELFF.